This T cell receptor (beta chain) was recorded in a study of blood T cells in healthy people across ages. Primers used in a second PCR of roughly 6 to 12 cycles were a sample-barcoded 5' primer and a J-beta primer mix. TCRdb called the 5' RACE reads again in MiXCR, with one record for every CDR3 protein. Found here are around 500,000 distinct CDR3 sequences, roughly a quarter of them singletons; the top ten hold approximately 3.3%. This clonotype has only a few counts. V lost 3 bases, J lost 5 bases, and 9 bases stayed unmatched. Germline loops: CDR1 MGHRA, CDR2 YSYEKL. CDR3 length: 16 residues. These sequences were also reported in another study, on T cells of mothers and their children.

This receptor was identified in a boy aged 2 to 10 in good health. Material for sequencing was blood. The chain employs TRBV4-1 and TRBJ2-3, with 9 bases fitting TRBD1. The CDR3 region has the DNA TGCGCCAGCAGCCAGGGGTGGGACAGGGAAAAAGATACGCAGTATTTT. It translates to CASSQGWDREKDTQYF.